This T cell receptor (beta chain) was sequenced for a study of OX40 agonist ivuxolimab in advanced cancers. Study in general: The dose-escalation cohort was approximately 81% male, with a mean age of 60 years, ranging roughly 23 to 85. Enrollees could have had prior anti-PD-1, anti-PD-L1 or anti-CTLA-4 therapy, which under 50% had received. Findings and caveats of the study: At 0.1-3.0 mg/kg, partial responders had clonal expansion among the lowest observed.

TCRdb's copy holds only in-frame clones and misses some; the assay was immunoSEQ multiplex PCR. The repertoire holds 40,000 or so clones, with more than 70% as singletons. Comments on this clone: Its antigen is not identified.

Deletions cut 6 bases from V and 5 bases from J, with 19 bases between. From germline, CDR1 is MNHEY and CDR2 SMNVEV (reference sequence). The CDR3 runs to 15 residues. The chain carries TRBV27 and TRBJ1-1; no clear D. The input for sequencing was CD4+ or CD8+ T cells sorted from blood, taken in a trial of the OX40 agonist ivuxolimab. This TCR derives from an adult with an advanced solid tumor such as melanoma, head and neck, liver or kidney cancer. The CDR3 nucleotides are TGTGCCAGCAGCTGGACCTACTCGGGAGCGACTGAAGCTTTCTTT. Amino acids: CASSWTYSGATEAFF.